Sequencing of this TCR beta chain was carried out in a study of T cell changes during pregnancy in multiple sclerosis. The CDR3 runs to 14 residues. Trimming cost V 5 bases and J 4 bases; bases outside gene matches: 6. Germline CDR1 is SEHNR and CDR2 is FQNEAQ (reference sequence). Method: immunoSEQ multiplex PCR; TCRdb's copy keeps in-frame clones and lacks some. The data contain 30,000 to 40,000 clones, 94% of them singletons. This sequence originates from a female donor with multiple sclerosis, enrolled in a pregnancy study. The rearrangement links TRBV7-9 to TRBJ1-2; TRBD1 agrees at 8 bases. Source: CD4+ T cells from peripheral blood mononuclear cells, taken in the second trimester of pregnancy. The CDR3 DNA is TGTGCCAGCAGCAAAGCAGGGGGCAGCTATGGCTACACCTTC. Protein product: CASSKAGGSYGYTF.